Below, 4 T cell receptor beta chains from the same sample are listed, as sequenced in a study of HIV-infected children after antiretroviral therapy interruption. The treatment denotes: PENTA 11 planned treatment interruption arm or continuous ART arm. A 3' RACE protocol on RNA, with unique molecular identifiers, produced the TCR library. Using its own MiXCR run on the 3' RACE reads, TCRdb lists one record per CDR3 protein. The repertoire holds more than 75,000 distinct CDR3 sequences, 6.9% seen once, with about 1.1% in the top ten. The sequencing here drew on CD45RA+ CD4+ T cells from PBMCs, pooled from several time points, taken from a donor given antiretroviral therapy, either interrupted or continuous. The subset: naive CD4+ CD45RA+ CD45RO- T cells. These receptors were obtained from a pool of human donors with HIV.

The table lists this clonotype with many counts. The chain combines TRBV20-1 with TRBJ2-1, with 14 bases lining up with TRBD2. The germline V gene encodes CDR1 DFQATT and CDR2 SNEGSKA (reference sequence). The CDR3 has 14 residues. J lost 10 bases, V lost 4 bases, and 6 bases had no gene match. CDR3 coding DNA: TGCAGTGCTACCGGGACTAGCGGGGGAAAGGAGCAGTTCTTC. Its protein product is CSATGTSGGKEQFF.

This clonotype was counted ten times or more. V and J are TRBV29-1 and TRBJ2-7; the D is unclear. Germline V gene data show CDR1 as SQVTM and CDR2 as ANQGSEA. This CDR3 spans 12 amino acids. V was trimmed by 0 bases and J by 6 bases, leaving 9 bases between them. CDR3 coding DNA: TGCAGCGTTGAAGATCTAGGACCCGAGCAGTACTTC. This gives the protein CSVEDLGPEQYF.

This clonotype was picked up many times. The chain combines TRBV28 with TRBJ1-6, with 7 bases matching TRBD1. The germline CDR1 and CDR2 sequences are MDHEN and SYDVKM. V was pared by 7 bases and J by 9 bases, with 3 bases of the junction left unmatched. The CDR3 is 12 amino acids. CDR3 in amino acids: CASTDRVSPLHF. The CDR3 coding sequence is TGTGCCAGCACCGACAGGGTTTCACCCCTCCACTTT. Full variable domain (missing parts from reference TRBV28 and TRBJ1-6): DVKVTQSSRYLVKRTGEKVFLECVQDMDHENMFWYRQDPGLGLRLIYFSYDVKMKEKGDIPEGYSVSREKKERFSLILESASTNQTSMYLCASTDRVSPLHFGNGTRLTVT.

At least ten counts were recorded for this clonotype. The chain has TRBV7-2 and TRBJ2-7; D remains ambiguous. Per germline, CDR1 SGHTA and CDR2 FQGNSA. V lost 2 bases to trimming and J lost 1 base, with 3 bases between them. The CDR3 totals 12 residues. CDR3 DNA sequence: TGTGCCAGCAGCTTAACGTCCTACGAGCAGTACTTC. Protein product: CASSLTSYEQYF.